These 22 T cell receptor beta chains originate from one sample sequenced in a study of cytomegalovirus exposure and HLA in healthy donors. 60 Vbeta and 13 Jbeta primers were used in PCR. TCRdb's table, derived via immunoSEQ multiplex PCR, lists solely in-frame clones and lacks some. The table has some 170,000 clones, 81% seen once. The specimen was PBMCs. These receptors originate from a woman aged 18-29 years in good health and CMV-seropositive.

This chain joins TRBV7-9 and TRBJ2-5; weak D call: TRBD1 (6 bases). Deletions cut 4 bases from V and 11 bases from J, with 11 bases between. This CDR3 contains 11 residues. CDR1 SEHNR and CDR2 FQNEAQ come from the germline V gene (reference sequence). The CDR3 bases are TGTGCCAGCAGCTCCAAGGGGGAGCAGTACTTC. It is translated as CASSSKGEQYF.

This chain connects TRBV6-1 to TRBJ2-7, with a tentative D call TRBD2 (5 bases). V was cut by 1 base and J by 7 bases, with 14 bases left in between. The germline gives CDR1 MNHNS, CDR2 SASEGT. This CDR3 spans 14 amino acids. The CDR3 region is CASSEGGPRGEQYF. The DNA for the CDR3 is TGTGCCAGCAGTGAAGGGGGTCCCCGGGGAGAGCAGTACTTC.

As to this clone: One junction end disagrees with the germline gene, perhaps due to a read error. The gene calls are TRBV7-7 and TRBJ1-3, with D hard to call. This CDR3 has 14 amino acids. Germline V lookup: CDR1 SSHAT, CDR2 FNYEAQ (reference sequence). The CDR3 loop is CASSLDNSGNTIYF. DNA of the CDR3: TGTGCTAGCAGCTTAGACAACTCTGGAAACACCATATATTTT. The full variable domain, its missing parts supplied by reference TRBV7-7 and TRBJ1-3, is GAGVSQSPRYKVTKRGQDVTLRCDPISSHATLYWYQQALGQGPEFLTYFNYEAQPDKSGLPSDRFSAERPEGSISTLTIQRTEQRDSAMYRCASSLDNSGNTIYFGEGSWLTVV.

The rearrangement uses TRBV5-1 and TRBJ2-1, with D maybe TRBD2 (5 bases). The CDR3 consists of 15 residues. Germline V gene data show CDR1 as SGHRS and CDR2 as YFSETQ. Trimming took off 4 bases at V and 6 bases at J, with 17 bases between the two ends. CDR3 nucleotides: TGCGCCAGCAGCGCTGCGGCTAGCCGGGTCAATGAGCAGTTCTTC. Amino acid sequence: CASSAAASRVNEQFF.

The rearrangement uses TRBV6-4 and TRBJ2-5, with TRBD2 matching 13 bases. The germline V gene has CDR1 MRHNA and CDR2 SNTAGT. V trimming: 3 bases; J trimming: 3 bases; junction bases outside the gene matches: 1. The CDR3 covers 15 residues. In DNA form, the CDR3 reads TGTGCCAGCAGTGAGGGGACTAGCGGGGAAGAGACCCAGTACTTC. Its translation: CASSEGTSGEETQYF.

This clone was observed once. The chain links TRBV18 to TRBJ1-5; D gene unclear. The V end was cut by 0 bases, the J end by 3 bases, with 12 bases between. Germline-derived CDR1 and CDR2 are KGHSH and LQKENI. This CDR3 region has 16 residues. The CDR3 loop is CASSPPPTVNNQPQHF. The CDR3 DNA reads TGTGCCAGCTCACCACCTCCGACTGTTAACAATCAGCCCCAGCATTTT.

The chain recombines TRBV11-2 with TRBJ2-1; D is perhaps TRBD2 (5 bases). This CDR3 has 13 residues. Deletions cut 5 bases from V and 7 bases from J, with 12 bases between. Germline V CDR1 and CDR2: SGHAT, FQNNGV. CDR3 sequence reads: CASSIRLANEQFF. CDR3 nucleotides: TGTGCCAGCAGCATCAGGCTAGCAAATGAGCAGTTCTTC.

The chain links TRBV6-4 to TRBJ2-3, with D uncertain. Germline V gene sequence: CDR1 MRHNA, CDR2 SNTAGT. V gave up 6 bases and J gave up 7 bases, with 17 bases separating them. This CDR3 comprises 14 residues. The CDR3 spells CASSATMGTNTQYF. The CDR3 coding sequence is TGTGCCAGCAGCGCTACAATGGGCACGAATACGCAGTATTTT.

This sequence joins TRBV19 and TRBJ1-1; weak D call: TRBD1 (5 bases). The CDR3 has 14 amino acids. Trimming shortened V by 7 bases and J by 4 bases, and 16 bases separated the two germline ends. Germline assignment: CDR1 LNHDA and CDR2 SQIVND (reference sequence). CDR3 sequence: CASKVQGRITEAFF. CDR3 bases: TGTGCCAGTAAGGTCCAGGGTCGCATCACTGAAGCTTTCTTT.

This CDR3 is CATREGPGSSQPQHF. The CDR3 DNA reads TGTGCCACACGGGAGGGGCCGGGTTCCAGTCAGCCCCAGCATTTT. The gene calls are TRBV27 and TRBJ1-5; D is possibly TRBD1 (5 bases). Trimming left V 10 bases short and J 6 bases short, with 22 bases between. Germline assignment: CDR1 MNHEY and CDR2 SMNVEV (reference sequence). The CDR3 spans 15 residues.

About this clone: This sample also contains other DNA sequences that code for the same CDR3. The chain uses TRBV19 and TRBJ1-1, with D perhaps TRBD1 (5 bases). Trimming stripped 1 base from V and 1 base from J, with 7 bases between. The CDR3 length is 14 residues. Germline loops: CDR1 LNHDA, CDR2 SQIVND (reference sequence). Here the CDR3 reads CASSIGQGNTEAFF. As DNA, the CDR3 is TGTGCCAGTAGTATAGGTCAGGGGAACACTGAAGCTTTCTTT.

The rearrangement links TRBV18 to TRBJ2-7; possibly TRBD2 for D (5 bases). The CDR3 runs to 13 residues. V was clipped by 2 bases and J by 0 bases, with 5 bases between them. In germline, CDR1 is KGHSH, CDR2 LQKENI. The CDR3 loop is CASSPEGSYEQYF. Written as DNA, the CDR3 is TGTGCCAGCTCACCAGAGGGCTCCTACGAGCAGTACTTC. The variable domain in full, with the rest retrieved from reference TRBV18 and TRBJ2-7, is NAGVMQNPRHLVRRRGQEARLRCSPMKGHSHVYWYRQLPEEGLKFMVYLQKENIIDESGMPKERFSAEFPKEGPSILRIQQVVRGDSAAYFCASSPEGSYEQYFGPGTRLTVT.

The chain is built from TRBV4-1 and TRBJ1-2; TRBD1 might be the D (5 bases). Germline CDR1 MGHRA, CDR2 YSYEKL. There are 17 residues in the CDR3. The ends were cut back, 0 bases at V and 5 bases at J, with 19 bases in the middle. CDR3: CASSQDRGGRAYYGYTF. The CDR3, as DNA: TGCGCCAGCAGCCAAGATCGGGGGGGTAGGGCTTATTATGGCTACACCTTC.

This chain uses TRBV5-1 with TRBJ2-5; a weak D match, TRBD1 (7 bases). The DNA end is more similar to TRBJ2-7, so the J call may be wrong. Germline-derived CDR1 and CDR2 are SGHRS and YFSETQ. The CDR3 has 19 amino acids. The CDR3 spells CASSLLPADRTKNSYEQYF. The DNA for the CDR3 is TGCGCCAGCAGCCTACTACCAGCGGACAGGACTAAGAATTCCTACGAGCAGTACTTC.

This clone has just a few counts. The CDR3 DNA sequence: TGTGCCTGGAACGGGGAATTCTTTAACTATGGCTACACCTTC. The encoded protein is CAWNGEFFNYGYTF. The J gene is TRBJ1-2, the V gene TRBV30; D is uncertain. The CDR3 runs 14 residues. Trimming stripped 4 bases from V and 1 base from J, with 13 bases between. The germline CDR1 and CDR2 sequences are GTSNPN and SVGIG (reference sequence).

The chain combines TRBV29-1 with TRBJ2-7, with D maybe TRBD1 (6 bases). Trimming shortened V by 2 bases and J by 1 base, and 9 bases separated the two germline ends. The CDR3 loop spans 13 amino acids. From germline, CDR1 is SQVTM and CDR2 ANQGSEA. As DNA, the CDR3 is TGCAGCGTTGAAAAGGGGACATCCTACGAGCAGTACTTC. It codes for CSVEKGTSYEQYF.

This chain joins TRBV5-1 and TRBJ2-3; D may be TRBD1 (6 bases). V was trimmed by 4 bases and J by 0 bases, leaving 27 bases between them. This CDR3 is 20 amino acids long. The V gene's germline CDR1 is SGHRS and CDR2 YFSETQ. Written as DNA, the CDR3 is TGCGCCAGCAGCCCTTACTCTAGCTTTGGGGGCCGTGGGAGCACAGATACGCAGTATTTT. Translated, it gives CASSPYSSFGGRGSTDTQYF. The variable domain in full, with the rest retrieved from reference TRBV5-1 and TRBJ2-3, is KAGVTQTPRYLIKTRGQQVTLSCSPISGHRSVSWYQQTPGQGLQFLFEYFSETQRNKGNFPGRFSGRQFSNSRSEMNVSTLELGDSALYLCASSPYSSFGGRGSTDTQYFGPGTRLTVL.

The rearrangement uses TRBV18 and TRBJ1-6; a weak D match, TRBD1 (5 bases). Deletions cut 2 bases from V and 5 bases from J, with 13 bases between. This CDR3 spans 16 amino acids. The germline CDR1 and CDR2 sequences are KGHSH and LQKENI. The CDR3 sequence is CASSPSPGTHNSPLHF. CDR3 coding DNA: TGTGCCAGCTCACCATCACCCGGGACTCATAATTCACCCCTCCACTTT.

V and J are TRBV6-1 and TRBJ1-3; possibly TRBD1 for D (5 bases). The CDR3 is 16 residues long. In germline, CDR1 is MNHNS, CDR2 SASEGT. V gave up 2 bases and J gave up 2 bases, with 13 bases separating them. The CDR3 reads CASSEFGDSAGNTIYF. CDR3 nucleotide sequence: TGTGCCAGCAGTGAATTCGGCGACAGTGCTGGAAACACCATATATTTT.

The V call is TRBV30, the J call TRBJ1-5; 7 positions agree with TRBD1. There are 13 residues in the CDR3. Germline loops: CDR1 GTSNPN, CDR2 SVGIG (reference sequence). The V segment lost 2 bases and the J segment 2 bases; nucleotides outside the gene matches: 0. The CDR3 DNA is TGTGCCTGGAGTACAGGGGGCAATCAGCCCCAGCATTTT. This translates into CAWSTGGNQPQHF.

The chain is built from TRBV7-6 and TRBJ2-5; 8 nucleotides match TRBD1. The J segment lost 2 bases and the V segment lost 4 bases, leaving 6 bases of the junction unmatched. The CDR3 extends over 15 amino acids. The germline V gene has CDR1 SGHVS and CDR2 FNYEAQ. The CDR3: CASSYTRTGQETQYF. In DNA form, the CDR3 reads TGTGCCAGCAGCTACACTAGGACAGGGCAAGAGACCCAGTACTTC.

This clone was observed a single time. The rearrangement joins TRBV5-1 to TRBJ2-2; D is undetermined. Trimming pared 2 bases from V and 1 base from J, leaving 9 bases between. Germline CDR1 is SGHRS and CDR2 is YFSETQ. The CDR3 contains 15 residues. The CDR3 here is CASSFQFMNTGELFF. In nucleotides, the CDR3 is TGCGCCAGCAGCTTCCAATTCATGAACACCGGGGAGCTGTTTTTT.